These 24 T cell receptor beta chains originate from one sample sequenced in a study of CD4 T cells in relation to SARS-CoV-2 and coronaviruses. Here immunoSEQ multiplex PCR was the method, and the copy in TCRdb shows in-frame clones only, minus some. This table has roughly 18,000 clones, 70% to 75% appearing once. Before the COVID-19 pandemic, during about 2011-2019, CD4+ T cells were taken from unexposed donors. Isolation of CD4+ T cells took place after roughly nine days in culture. No antigen has been assigned to these receptors. Sequenced input: CD4+ T cells from PBMCs, cultured in vitro. The receptors come from a human donor in good health.

The rearrangement joins TRBV27 to TRBJ2-1, with 9 bases that match TRBD2. Trimming removed 2 bases from V and 6 bases from J; junction bases left unmatched: 2. Germline V gene sequence: CDR1 MNHEY, CDR2 SMNVEV (reference sequence). CDR3 length equals 14 residues. Written as DNA, the CDR3 is TGTGCCAGCAGTTTACTAGCGGGATTCAATGAGCAGTTCTTC. It encodes CASSLLAGFNEQFF.

V is TRBV11-1 and J is TRBJ2-2; no definite D call. This CDR3 comprises 13 residues. V was trimmed by 2 bases and J by 5 bases, leaving 6 bases between them. CDR1 and CDR2 (germline): SGHAT, FQDESV (reference sequence). CDR3 DNA sequence: TGTGCCAGCAGCTTATCAGAGACCGGGGAGCTGTTTTTT. This codes for CASSLSETGELFF.

The chain couples TRBV11-2 to TRBJ2-1; D not certain. Germline assignment: CDR1 SGHAT and CDR2 FQNNGV. This CDR3 comprises 14 residues. Trimming cost V 5 bases and J 6 bases, with 14 bases left between them. The CDR3 loop reads CASSPPSWGNEQFF. The CDR3 DNA reads as TGTGCCAGCAGCCCGCCGAGTTGGGGCAATGAGCAGTTCTTC.

The V call is TRBV28, the J call TRBJ1-2, with no clear D. Germline lookup yields CDR1 MDHEN and CDR2 SYDVKM. V was shortened by 6 bases and J by 0 bases, with 8 bases between the two germline ends. This CDR3 has 13 amino acids. The CDR3 region has the DNA TGTGCCAGCAGGACGGAAACTAACTATGGCTACACCTTC. Residues: CASRTETNYGYTF.

This clone has only one observation. This chain joins TRBV5-1 and TRBJ2-7, with TRBD1 matching over 9 bases. V was clipped by 0 bases and J by 4 bases; unmatched bases: 2. The CDR3 runs 14 residues. Per germline, CDR1 SGHRS and CDR2 YFSETQ. CDR3 nucleotide sequence: TGCGCCAGCAGCTTGGGACAGGGGGGGTACGAGCAGTACTTC. Translating it yields CASSLGQGGYEQYF. The full variable domain, rest sourced from reference TRBV5-1 and TRBJ2-7, is KAGVTQTPRYLIKTRGQQVTLSCSPISGHRSVSWYQQTPGQGLQFLFEYFSETQRNKGNFPGRFSGRQFSNSRSEMNVSTLELGDSALYLCASSLGQGGYEQYFGPGTRLTVT.

The chain employs TRBV5-6 and TRBJ2-6; D unclear. The CDR3 is 15 amino acids. CDR1 and CDR2 (germline): SGHDT, YYEEEE. Trimming removed 4 bases from V and 0 bases from J, with 8 bases in between. The CDR3 nucleotides are TGTGCCAGCAGCCAGGAGCGCTCTGGGGCCAACGTCCTGACTTTC. Translated: CASSQERSGANVLTF.

The chain employs TRBV20-1 and TRBJ1-1; D is unresolved. The V gene's germline CDR1 is DFQATT and CDR2 SNEGSKA (reference sequence). The CDR3 runs 11 residues. Trimming left V 6 bases short and J 4 bases short, with 9 bases between. CDR3 amino acids: CSAPRATEAFF. CDR3 bases: TGCAGTGCACCACGGGCCACTGAAGCTTTCTTT.

V and J are TRBV10-3 and TRBJ2-3; D is ambiguous. Per germline, CDR1 ENHRY and CDR2 SYGVKD. The V end lost 6 bases, the J end lost 3 bases, and 13 bases lay between the germline ends. The CDR3 covers 14 residues. The CDR3 bases are TGTGCCATCAGGACACGAAGACTGACAGATACGCAGTATTTT. Amino acids: CAIRTRRLTDTQYF.

This clone has a handful of counts. The chain has TRBV5-1 and TRBJ1-1, with D perhaps matching TRBD1 (5 bases). The germline gives CDR1 SGHRS, CDR2 YFSETQ. The CDR3 runs to 14 residues. Deletions cut 3 bases from V and 0 bases from J, with 9 bases between. CDR3 DNA sequence: TGCGCCAGCAGCTCACAGGCGTTGAACACTGAAGCTTTCTTT. Translating gives CASSSQALNTEAFF.

The J gene is TRBJ2-7, the V gene TRBV18; D gene uncertain. Trimming removed 3 bases at V and 5 bases at J, with 17 bases between. Germline CDR1 is KGHSH and CDR2 is LQKENI. This CDR3 is 15 amino acids long. This CDR3 is CASSPFREPTDEQYF. In DNA, the CDR3 is TGTGCCAGCTCACCCTTCCGCGAGCCTACCGACGAGCAGTACTTC.

This sequence joins TRBV19 and TRBJ2-7; D is unresolved. V gave up 5 bases and J gave up 6 bases, with 11 bases separating them. In germline, CDR1 is LNHDA, CDR2 SQIVND (reference sequence). This CDR3 contains 12 residues. CDR3 nucleotide sequence: TGTGCCAGTAGTCCCCCTAGAGGCGAGCAGTACTTC. This sequence encodes CASSPPRGEQYF.

This clone was recorded a few times. The V and J genes are TRBV28 and TRBJ1-2; tentative D call: TRBD1 (5 bases). Looked up from germline, CDR1 is MDHEN and CDR2 is SYDVKM. The ends were cut back, 3 bases at V and 2 bases at J, with 16 bases in the middle. The length of the CDR3 is 16 residues. CDR3: CASSFRSGIRNYGYTF. CDR3 sequence (DNA): TGTGCCAGCAGTTTCAGGTCAGGGATAAGGAACTATGGCTACACCTTC.

This chain uses TRBV18 with TRBJ2-5; D might be TRBD2 (6 bases). The V end was cut by 5 bases, the J end by 4 bases, with 23 bases between. Per the germline V gene, CDR1 is KGHSH and CDR2 is LQKENI. This CDR3 spans 17 amino acids. CDR3 in amino acids: CASSLAGTTFGIETQYF. As DNA, the CDR3 is TGTGCCAGCTCATTGGCGGGAACTACCTTCGGAATAGAGACCCAGTACTTC. Drawing the rest from reference TRBV18 and TRBJ2-5, the complete variable domain is NAGVMQNPRHLVRRRGQEARLRCSPMKGHSHVYWYRQLPEEGLKFMVYLQKENIIDESGMPKERFSAEFPKEGPSILRIQQVVRGDSAAYFCASSLAGTTFGIETQYFGPGTRLLVL.

This chain links TRBV5-1 with TRBJ2-7; the match to TRBD2 covers 8 bases. The V gene's germline CDR1 is SGHRS and CDR2 YFSETQ. The CDR3 spans 14 residues. The V and J ends lost 2 bases and 0 bases, in that order; junction bases with no gene match: 1. The CDR3 spells CASSFSGDSYEQYF. The DNA for the CDR3 is TGCGCCAGCAGCTTTAGCGGGGACTCCTACGAGCAGTACTTC.

The J gene is TRBJ2-5, the V gene TRBV5-1, with TRBD1 as a possible D gene (5 bases). This CDR3 is built from 14 residues. Looked up from germline, CDR1 is SGHRS and CDR2 is YFSETQ. The V gene lost 0 bases and the J gene lost 4 bases, with 10 bases spanning the gap. CDR3 region: CASSLGPGLETQYF. CDR3 DNA sequence: TGCGCCAGCAGCTTGGGGCCAGGGTTAGAGACCCAGTACTTC. The full variable domain, with the rest looked up from reference TRBV5-1 and TRBJ2-5, is KAGVTQTPRYLIKTRGQQVTLSCSPISGHRSVSWYQQTPGQGLQFLFEYFSETQRNKGNFPGRFSGRQFSNSRSEMNVSTLELGDSALYLCASSLGPGLETQYFGPGTRLLVL.

The CDR3 loop is CASSQDIKGARTDTQYF. The CDR3 DNA reads as TGTGCCAGCAGCCAAGATATTAAGGGGGCGAGGACAGATACGCAGTATTTT. This chain links TRBV14 with TRBJ2-3, with 7 bases fitting TRBD1. Trimming cost V 0 bases and J 3 bases; bases outside gene matches: 9. This CDR3 is built from 17 residues. The V gene's germline CDR1 is SGHDN and CDR2 FVKESK.

V gene TRBV28 combines with J gene TRBJ2-6; TRBD2 aligns across 9 bases. V was pared by 4 bases and J by 2 bases, with 6 bases of the junction left unmatched. The CDR3 extends over 17 amino acids. Germline V gene lookup returns CDR1 MDHEN and CDR2 SYDVKM. This CDR3 is CASSSAGGAAGANVLTF. The CDR3 nucleotides are TGTGCCAGCAGTTCAGCGGGGGGCGCGGCTGGGGCCAACGTCCTGACTTTC.

The rearrangement links TRBV10-2 to TRBJ1-1; 9 positions match TRBD1. Germline CDR1 reads WSHSY; CDR2 reads SAAADI. J lost 5 bases, V lost 4 bases, and 8 bases had no gene match. The CDR3 has 15 amino acids. The chain's CDR3 is CASSGDRDRRTEAFF. CDR3 in DNA: TGCGCCAGCAGTGGGGACAGGGACCGTAGAACTGAAGCTTTCTTT.

This clone occurred once. The V gene is TRBV7-9, the J gene TRBJ2-7, with 7 bases identical to TRBD2. J gave up 7 bases and V 5 bases, and 8 bases lay outside the gene matches. Germline values: CDR1 SEHNR, CDR2 FQNEAQ (reference sequence). The CDR3 totals 13 residues. Here the CDR3 DNA reads TGTGCCAGCAGCCAGAGAGGGGAGGGAGAGCAGTACTTC. It encodes CASSQRGEGEQYF.

This sequence joins TRBV15 and TRBJ2-5; no firm D call. V lost 1 base, J lost 4 bases, and 16 bases lay in between. The CDR3 runs to 16 residues. CDR1 is LNHNV, CDR2 YYDKDF, per germline (reference sequence). The CDR3, as DNA: TGTGCCACCAGCAGAGGGGAAGGACGGGCAACAGAGACCCAGTACTTC. Protein product: CATSRGEGRATETQYF.

The chain recombines TRBV27 with TRBJ2-2; 9 nucleotides agree with TRBD1. V shed 5 bases, J shed 5 bases, and the junction held 6 bases outside the gene matches. Germline CDR1 reads MNHEY; CDR2 reads SMNVEV (reference sequence). The CDR3 runs to 15 residues. The CDR3: CASSRGQGRTGELFF. CDR3 DNA: TGTGCCAGCAGTCGGGGACAGGGTCGGACCGGGGAGCTGTTTTTT.

The rearrangement links TRBV4-1 to TRBJ1-5, with unresolved D. Germline V gene data show CDR1 as MGHRA and CDR2 as YSYEKL. CDR3 length: 13 residues. The germline V and J ends were trimmed by 4 bases and 6 bases, with 10 bases remaining between them. CDR3 loop: CASSLWTSQPQHF. The CDR3 nucleotides are TGCGCCAGCAGCCTTTGGACGAGTCAGCCCCAGCATTTT.

This chain joins TRBV7-6 and TRBJ2-5, with D unresolved. This CDR3 is 15 amino acids long. The germline CDR1 and CDR2 sequences are SGHVS and FNYEAQ. The V end lost 4 bases, the J end lost 4 bases, and 16 bases lay between the germline ends. CDR3 in amino acids: CASSSGLGSGETQYF. In DNA, the CDR3 is TGTGCCAGCAGCTCGGGCCTAGGAAGTGGAGAGACCCAGTACTTC.

V is TRBV2 and J is TRBJ2-1; tentatively, D is TRBD1 or TRBD2 (5 bases each). The V gene lost 6 bases and the J gene lost 0 bases, with 6 bases spanning the gap. Per the germline V gene, CDR1 is SNHLY and CDR2 is FYNNEI. This CDR3 region has 13 residues. CDR3 sequence reads: CASRGDSYNEQFF. For the CDR3, the DNA is TGTGCCAGCAGGGGGGACTCCTACAATGAGCAGTTCTTC. The complete variable domain, with remaining parts taken from reference TRBV2 and TRBJ2-1, reads EPEVTQTPSHQVTQMGQEVILRCVPISNHLYFYWYRQILGQKVEFLVSFYNNEISEKSEIFDDQFSVERPDGSNFTLKIRSTKLEDSAMYFCASRGDSYNEQFFGPGTRLTVL.